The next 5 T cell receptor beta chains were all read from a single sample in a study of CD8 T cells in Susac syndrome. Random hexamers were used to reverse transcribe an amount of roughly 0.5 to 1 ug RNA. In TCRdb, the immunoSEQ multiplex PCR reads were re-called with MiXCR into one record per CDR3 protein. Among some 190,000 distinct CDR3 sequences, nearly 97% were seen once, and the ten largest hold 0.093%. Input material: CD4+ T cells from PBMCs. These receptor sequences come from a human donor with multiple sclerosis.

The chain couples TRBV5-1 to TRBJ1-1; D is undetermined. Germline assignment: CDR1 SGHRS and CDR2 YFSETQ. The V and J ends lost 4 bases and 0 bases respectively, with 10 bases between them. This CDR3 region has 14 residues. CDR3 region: CASSLYLMNTEAFF. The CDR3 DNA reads TGCGCCAGCAGCCTTTATCTAATGAACACTGAAGCTTTCTTT.

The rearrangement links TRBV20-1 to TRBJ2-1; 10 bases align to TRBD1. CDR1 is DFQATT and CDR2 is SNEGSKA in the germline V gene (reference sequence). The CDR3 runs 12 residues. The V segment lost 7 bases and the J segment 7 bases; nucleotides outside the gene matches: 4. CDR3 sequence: CSGTGGRNEQFF. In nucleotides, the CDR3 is TGCAGTGGGACAGGGGGACGAAATGAGCAGTTCTTC.

CDR3 protein: CASSELLADYNEQFF. CDR3 DNA sequence: TGTGCCAGCAGTGAATTACTAGCGGACTACAATGAGCAGTTCTTC. The chain couples TRBV25-1 to TRBJ2-1, with 8 nucleotides matching TRBD2. In germline, CDR1 is MGHDK, CDR2 SYGVNS. CDR3 length: 15 residues. V was clipped by 1 base and J by 3 bases; unmatched bases: 2. Combining the CDR3 with reference TRBV25-1 and TRBJ2-1 gives the whole variable domain EADIYQTPRYLVIGTGKKITLECSQTMGHDKMYWYQQDPGMELHLIHYSYGVNSTEKGDLSSESTVSRIRTEHFPLTLESARPSHTSQYLCASSELLADYNEQFFGPGTRLTVL.

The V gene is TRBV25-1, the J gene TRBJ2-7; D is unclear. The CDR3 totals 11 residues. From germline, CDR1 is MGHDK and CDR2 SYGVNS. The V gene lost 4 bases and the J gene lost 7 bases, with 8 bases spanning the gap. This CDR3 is CASSGPLEQYF. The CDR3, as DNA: TGTGCCAGCAGTGGCCCTTTGGAGCAGTACTTC.

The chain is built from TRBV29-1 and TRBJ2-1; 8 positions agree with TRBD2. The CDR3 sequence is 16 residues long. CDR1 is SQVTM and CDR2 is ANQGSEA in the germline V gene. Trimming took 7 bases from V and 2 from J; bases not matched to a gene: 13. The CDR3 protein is CSGGGGAGEAYNEQFF. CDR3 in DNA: TGCAGCGGTGGAGGGGGAGCGGGGGAAGCCTACAATGAGCAGTTCTTC.